This is a list of T cell receptor beta chains from one sample in a study of blood T cell repertoires in COVID-19. TCRdb's table, derived via immunoSEQ multiplex PCR, lists solely in-frame clones and lacks some. The table records more than 150,000 clones, 80% to 85% of them present only once. The specimen sequenced was PBMCs or T cells enriched from blood (not recorded which). The receptors shown here come from a woman aged 55-70 years who had recovered from COVID-19. The CDR3 runs from the conserved cysteine through the conserved F or W. The D gene is left open where the match is weak. Clone size is stated in some rows and not others, as once, few, many or a class when expanded.

D gene,V gene,J gene,clone size,CDR3 DNA,CDR3 protein
.,TRBV3-1/TRBV3-2,TRBJ1-1,.,TGTGCCAGCAGCCAAGGCGTTGGGAGGACTGAAGCTTTCTTT,CASSQGVGRTEAFF
.,TRBV2,TRBJ1-2,.,TGTGCCACCAATGAGGACAGAAACTATGGCTACACCTTC,CATNEDRNYGYTF
.,TRBV7-3,TRBJ2-3,.,TGTGCCAGCAGCTTATCCGGCGGGGCAGATACGCAGTATTTT,CASSLSGGADTQYF
.,TRBV5-1,TRBJ1-4,.,TGCGCCAGCAGCTTGCTTTCGGGGGGGAATGAAAAACTGTTTTTT,CASSLLSGGNEKLFF
.,TRBV6-1,TRBJ1-1,.,TGTGCCAGCAGTTTGAACAGGGTGGGCACTGAAGCTTTCTTT,CASSLNRVGTEAFF
TRBD1,TRBV19,TRBJ1-2,.,TGTGCCAGTAGACCTAGACAGGGTCGAACTGACTATGGCTACACCTTC,CASRPRQGRTDYGYTF
TRBD1,TRBV18,TRBJ1-1,few,TGTGCCAGCTCTCTAACAGGGGCTGGGAACACTGAAGCTTTCTTT,CASSLTGAGNTEAFF
.,TRBV27,TRBJ2-7,.,TGTGCCAGCAGCCCCGCAGGGTCCGAGCAGTACTTC,CASSPAGSEQYF
.,TRBV5-1,TRBJ2-1,.,TGCGCCAGCAGCTTGAGCACGAACGTCAATGAGCAGTTCTTC,CASSLSTNVNEQFF
TRBD1,TRBV7-9,TRBJ2-7,.,TGTGCCAGCAGCTTAGGAGCGAGGACAGGCACATACGAGCAGTACTTC,CASSLGARTGTYEQYF
.,TRBV10-3,TRBJ1-2,.,TGTGCCATCAGTGAACAGGACTATGGCTACACCTTC,CAISEQDYGYTF
.,TRBV11-2,TRBJ2-6,.,TGTGCCAGCAGCTTAGCCAGCGGCTCTGGGGCCAACGTCCTGACTTTC,CASSLASGSGANVLTF
.,TRBV3-1/TRBV3-2,TRBJ1-2,.,TGTGCCAGCAGTCCGGACAGTCTATATGGCTACACCTTC,CASSPDSLYGYTF
.,TRBV6-5,TRBJ2-1,once,TGTGCCAGCAGCAGACTAGAGGATGAGCAGTTCTTC,CASSRLEDEQFF
.,TRBV27,TRBJ2-7,.,TGTGCCAGCAGTTTACTCGACCCACGACGGGGCTCCTACGAGCAGTACTTC,CASSLLDPRRGSYEQYF
TRBD1,TRBV4-2,TRBJ2-2,.,TGTGCCAGCAGCCAAGCGGTTACAGGGGCCACCGGGGAGCTGTTTTTT,CASSQAVTGATGELFF